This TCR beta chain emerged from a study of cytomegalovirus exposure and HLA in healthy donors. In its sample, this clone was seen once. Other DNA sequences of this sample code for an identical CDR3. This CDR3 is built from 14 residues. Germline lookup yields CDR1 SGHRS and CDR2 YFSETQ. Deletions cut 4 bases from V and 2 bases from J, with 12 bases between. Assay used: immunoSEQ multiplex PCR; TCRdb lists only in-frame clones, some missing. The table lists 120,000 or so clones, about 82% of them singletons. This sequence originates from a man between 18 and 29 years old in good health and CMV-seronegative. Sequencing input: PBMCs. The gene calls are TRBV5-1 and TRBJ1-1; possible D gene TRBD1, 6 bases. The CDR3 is CASSPRGGNTEAFF. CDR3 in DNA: TGCGCCAGCAGCCCAAGGGGGGGAAACACTGAAGCTTTCTTT.